The rows below give T cell receptor beta chains drawn from one sample of a study of shared clonotypes between healthy human individuals. Libraries were prepared by immunoSEQ multiplex PCR; TCRdb keeps only in-frame clonotypes and omits some of them. This sample carries roughly 2,000,000 clones, about 95% of them seen once, and the ten largest clones take 1% to 1.5%. Sequenced: naive CD8+ T cells sorted from blood. All receptors derive from a man aged 18 to 35 in good health. Both conserved end residues are part of each CDR3. The D gene is left open where the match is weak. Size values are once, few and many counts, or a class for expanded clones, and some rows have none.

clone_size: .
j_call: TRBJ2-1
d_call: .
v_call: TRBV4-3
cdr3_nt: TGCGCCAGCAGCCATTCAGGGTACAATGAGCAGTTCTTC
cdr3_aa: CASSHSGYNEQFF

clone_size: .
j_call: TRBJ1-1
d_call: TRBD1
v_call: TRBV6-1
cdr3_nt: TGTGCCAGCAGAGGGGACAGGCGGTCCACTGAAGCTTTCTTT
cdr3_aa: CASRGDRRSTEAFF

clone_size: .
j_call: TRBJ1-5
d_call: .
v_call: TRBV9
cdr3_nt: TGTGCCAGCAGCGTAGGTGTGAATCAGCCCCAGCATTTT
cdr3_aa: CASSVGVNQPQHF

clone_size: .
j_call: TRBJ2-1
d_call: TRBD2
v_call: TRBV30
cdr3_nt: TGTGCCTGGAGTGTAGCGGGGCTGGGGAATGAGCAGTTCTTC
cdr3_aa: CAWSVAGLGNEQFF

clone_size: once
j_call: TRBJ2-1
d_call: TRBD2
v_call: TRBV7-2
cdr3_nt: TGTGCCAGCAGCGTCGGACTAGCGCCCCGTCACAATGAGCAGTTCTTC
cdr3_aa: CASSVGLAPRHNEQFF

clone_size: once
j_call: TRBJ2-5
d_call: .
v_call: TRBV11-2
cdr3_nt: TGTGCCAGCACCCCCTATCAGGAGATGCAAGAGACCCAGTACTTC
cdr3_aa: CASTPYQEMQETQYF

clone_size: .
j_call: TRBJ2-2
d_call: TRBD2
v_call: TRBV19
cdr3_nt: TGTGCCAGTAGTATTAACTCAGAGCGGACTAGCGGAGCCACCGGGGAGCTGTTTTTT
cdr3_aa: CASSINSERTSGATGELFF

clone_size: .
j_call: TRBJ1-6
d_call: .
v_call: TRBV5-4
cdr3_nt: TGTGCCAGCAGCTTCGACCCTGGAGGTTCACCCCTCCACTTT
cdr3_aa: CASSFDPGGSPLHF

clone_size: .
j_call: TRBJ1-1
d_call: .
v_call: TRBV6-5
cdr3_nt: TGTGCCAGCAGCATCGACAGGACCCTGAACACTGAAGCTTTCTTT
cdr3_aa: CASSIDRTLNTEAFF

clone_size: .
j_call: TRBJ2-2
d_call: .
v_call: TRBV25-1
cdr3_nt: TGTGCCAGCAGTGAAATAGGGCCGGCCGGGGAGCTGTTTTTT
cdr3_aa: CASSEIGPAGELFF

clone_size: .
j_call: TRBJ1-2
d_call: TRBD1
v_call: TRBV6-6
cdr3_nt: TGTGCCAGCAGTCCATTGACAGGGTTTGGAAGCTACACCTTC
cdr3_aa: CASSPLTGFGSYTF

clone_size: .
j_call: TRBJ2-1
d_call: TRBD2
v_call: TRBV7-9
cdr3_nt: TGTGCCAGCAATAAGGAAGGTAGCGGGAGGGGTTCTTACAATGAGCAGTTCTTC
cdr3_aa: CASNKEGSGRGSYNEQFF

clone_size: once
j_call: TRBJ2-5
d_call: TRBD1
v_call: TRBV5-6
cdr3_nt: TGTGCCAGCAGCTTGGCAGGGGGCGTGGAGACCCAGTACTTC
cdr3_aa: CASSLAGGVETQYF

clone_size: .
j_call: TRBJ1-5
d_call: .
v_call: TRBV4-1
cdr3_nt: TGCGCCAGCAGCCAAGACAGGCAGGGCAATCAGCCCCAGCATTTT
cdr3_aa: CASSQDRQGNQPQHF

clone_size: .
j_call: TRBJ1-2
d_call: .
v_call: TRBV27
cdr3_nt: TGTGCCAGCAGTTTTGATGGGAATGTAGAGTTCTATGGCTACACCTTC
cdr3_aa: CASSFDGNVEFYGYTF

clone_size: .
j_call: TRBJ2-7
d_call: .
v_call: TRBV2
cdr3_nt: TGTGCCAGCCAGGGTTCCTACGAGCAGTACTTC
cdr3_aa: CASQGSYEQYF

clone_size: .
j_call: TRBJ1-2
d_call: .
v_call: TRBV7-2
cdr3_nt: TGTGCCAGCAGGTTAGGGGCTGGGCAGCGGGAATCGAGTGTGGGCTACACCTTC
cdr3_aa: CASRLGAGQRESSVGYTF

clone_size: .
j_call: TRBJ2-7
d_call: .
v_call: TRBV10-2
cdr3_nt: TGCGCCAGCAGTCAAACAGGGGAGGCCTACGAGCAGTACTTC
cdr3_aa: CASSQTGEAYEQYF

clone_size: .
j_call: TRBJ2-3
d_call: TRBD2
v_call: TRBV9
cdr3_nt: TGTGCCAGCAGCGTAGTGAAGCGGGGACTACCTCCAGATACGCAGTATTTT
cdr3_aa: CASSVVKRGLPPDTQYF

clone_size: .
j_call: TRBJ2-3
d_call: .
v_call: TRBV25-1
cdr3_nt: TGTGCCAGCAGTGAATCGTACCTAGGGAGCACAGATACGCAGTATTTT
cdr3_aa: CASSESYLGSTDTQYF

clone_size: .
j_call: TRBJ2-7
d_call: TRBD2
v_call: TRBV5-8
cdr3_nt: TGTGCCAGCCCGACCCACCCAGCGGGAGCTTACGAGCAGTACTTC
cdr3_aa: CASPTHPAGAYEQYF

clone_size: .
j_call: TRBJ1-1
d_call: TRBD1
v_call: TRBV7-2
cdr3_nt: TGTGCCAGCAGCTTAGTGACAGGGACTGAAGCTTTCTTT
cdr3_aa: CASSLVTGTEAFF

clone_size: .
j_call: TRBJ2-2
d_call: .
v_call: TRBV27
cdr3_nt: TGTGCCAGCAGTTTGTTGGGGGAGAACACCGGGGAGCTGTTTTTT
cdr3_aa: CASSLLGENTGELFF

clone_size: .
j_call: TRBJ1-6
d_call: TRBD1
v_call: TRBV18
cdr3_nt: TGTGCCAGCTCACCGGGACAGGATACTGAAAGTTATAATTCACCCCTCCACTTT
cdr3_aa: CASSPGQDTESYNSPLHF

clone_size: .
j_call: TRBJ2-5
d_call: TRBD1
v_call: TRBV6-1
cdr3_nt: TGTGCCAGCAGTCGGACAGGCTTTCGACAAGAGACCCAGTACTTC
cdr3_aa: CASSRTGFRQETQYF

clone_size: .
j_call: TRBJ2-1
d_call: TRBD1
v_call: TRBV10-3
cdr3_nt: TGTGCCATCAGTGAGCAGGGGGCCTACAATGAGCAGTTCTTC
cdr3_aa: CAISEQGAYNEQFF

clone_size: .
j_call: TRBJ1-5
d_call: .
v_call: TRBV28
cdr3_nt: TGTGCCAGCAGTTTATTTGGTACGATCACGGATTATAGCAATCAGCCCCAGCATTTT
cdr3_aa: CASSLFGTITDYSNQPQHF

clone_size: .
j_call: TRBJ1-2
d_call: .
v_call: TRBV4-1
cdr3_nt: TGCGCCAGCAGCCAAGATCTAGGGAACTATGGCTACACCTTC
cdr3_aa: CASSQDLGNYGYTF

clone_size: .
j_call: TRBJ2-5
d_call: .
v_call: TRBV10-2
cdr3_nt: TGCGCCAGCAGTGCGTCGGGAGAGGGTATGGAAGAGACCCAGTACTTC
cdr3_aa: CASSASGEGMEETQYF